The 16 T cell receptor beta chains reported below all come from one sample, sequenced in a study of CD8 T cells in ankylosing spondylitis. Findings and limits, study-wide: It appeared that ankylosing spondylitis blood was characterized by a TCR beta motif of several highly homologous variants.

MiXCR, run by TCRdb on the 5' RACE reads, gives a single entry per CDR3 protein. The table lists 700,000 to 850,000 distinct CDR3 sequences, about 11% of them singletons. For these receptors, no antigen is known. Input material: blood, either unsorted or a sorted T cell fraction (not recorded which). The receptors derive from a male donor with ankylosing spondylitis.

This clonotype was recorded a few times. V and J are TRBV5-1 and TRBJ1-2, with 8 bases that match TRBD1. J was trimmed by 4 bases and V by 3 bases; bases with no gene match: 5. Germline V gives CDR1 SGHRS, CDR2 YFSETQ. CDR3 length: 14 amino acids. Here the CDR3 reads CASSWETGAYGYTF. The CDR3 DNA is TGCGCCAGCAGCTGGGAGACAGGGGCCTATGGCTACACCTTC. Full variable domain (rest looked up from reference TRBV5-1 and TRBJ1-2): KAGVTQTPRYLIKTRGQQVTLSCSPISGHRSVSWYQQTPGQGLQFLFEYFSETQRNKGNFPGRFSGRQFSNSRSEMNVSTLELGDSALYLCASSWETGAYGYTFGSGTRLTVV.

The genes are TRBV12-3 or TRBV12-4 and TRBJ2-1; D is tentatively TRBD1 or TRBD2 (5 bases each). The V and J ends lost 1 base and 2 bases respectively, with 15 bases between them. This CDR3 is built from 17 residues. The CDR3 sequence is CASSLVWGIGTYNEQFF. In nucleotides, the CDR3 is TGTGCCAGCAGTTTAGTGTGGGGGATCGGGACCTACAATGAGCAGTTCTTC.

The chain couples TRBV6-6 to TRBJ2-7, with TRBD1 identical over 8 bases. Losses at the gene ends were 8 bases for V and 3 bases for J; bases not matched to a gene: 6. The CDR3 loop spans 13 amino acids. In germline, CDR1 is MNHNY, CDR2 SVGAGI (reference sequence). The CDR3 bases are TGTGCCAGCGGGATGGGGACAGGCTACGAGCAGTACTTC. This translates into CASGMGTGYEQYF.

The table lists this clonotype with a few counts. The CDR3 coding sequence is TGTGCCAGCAGCCCAGTACCCGCGAGGACAGGGAAGGAGACCCAGTACTTC. It translates to CASSPVPARTGKETQYF. This rearrangement joins TRBV3-1 to TRBJ2-5, with TRBD1 identical over 8 bases. Looked up from germline, CDR1 is LGHDT and CDR2 is YNNKEL (reference sequence). The CDR3 sequence is 17 residues long. Trimming cost V 4 bases and J 5 bases; bases outside gene matches: 15.

The chain links TRBV2 to TRBJ2-1; 8 bases line up with TRBD2. Germline assignment: CDR1 SNHLY and CDR2 FYNNEI. V shed 5 bases and J 2 bases; nucleotides not matched to a gene: 2. The CDR3 consists of 14 residues. The DNA for the CDR3 is TGTGCCAGCAGTACTAGCGGAGCCTACAATGAGCAGTTCTTC. It is translated as CASSTSGAYNEQFF.

This sequence joins TRBV5-1 and TRBJ1-1; no clear D. The germline CDR1 and CDR2 sequences are SGHRS and YFSETQ. The CDR3 length is 14 residues. Trimming removed 0 bases at V and 4 bases at J, with 10 bases between. CDR3 protein: CASSLAFVGTEAFF. Here the CDR3 DNA reads TGCGCCAGCAGCTTGGCCTTCGTCGGCACTGAAGCTTTCTTT.

As for this clonotype: One junction end disagrees with the germline gene, perhaps due to a read error. This chain connects TRBV10-3 to TRBJ2-2; unclear D gene. The CDR3 is 14 amino acids. Germline V lookup: CDR1 ENHRY, CDR2 SYGVKD. This CDR3 is CVIRRVEGTGELFF. Written as DNA, the CDR3 is TGTGTCATCAGAAGGGTGGAAGGCACCGGGGAGCTGTTTTTT.

In its sample, this clonotype was seen many times. This chain joins TRBV11-2 and TRBJ2-3; D perhaps matches TRBD2 (5 bases). CDR1 and CDR2 from the germline V gene are SGHAT and FQNNGV. The CDR3 spans 15 residues. Trimming pared 1 base from V and 2 bases from J, leaving 10 bases between. The CDR3 region is CASSLGTGNTDTQYF. Written as DNA, the CDR3 is TGTGCCAGCAGCTTAGGTACGGGGAACACAGATACGCAGTATTTT.

This clonotype has a handful of counts. This rearrangement joins TRBV15 to TRBJ1-5; D is uncertain. Germline loops: CDR1 LNHNV, CDR2 YYDKDF (reference sequence). Trimming removed 8 bases from V and 6 bases from J, with 17 bases in between. The CDR3 has 14 residues. CDR3 in amino acids: CATAERASAQPQHF. CDR3 sequence (DNA): TGTGCCACCGCGGAAAGGGCCTCGGCTCAGCCCCAGCATTTT.

This clonotype was seen only a few times. One end of the junction fails to match germline, which may point to a read error. This chain links TRBV14 with TRBJ2-7; D is possibly TRBD2 (6 bases). The CDR3 extends over 16 amino acids. CDR1 is SGHDN, CDR2 FVKESK, per germline. CDR3 nucleotide sequence: TGTGCCAGCAGCCGAGGGGCGGGGACTTTCTTCTACGAGCAGTATTTC. Its translation is CASSRGAGTFFYEQYF.

The chain recombines TRBV11-2 with TRBJ1-2; weak D call: TRBD1 (6 bases). The CDR3 loop spans 18 amino acids. The ends were cut back, 1 base at V and 0 bases at J, with 18 bases in the middle. In germline, CDR1 is SGHAT, CDR2 FQNNGV. The chain's CDR3 is CASSLVPGEVGANYGYTF. In DNA form, the CDR3 reads TGTGCCAGCAGCTTAGTTCCAGGGGAGGTAGGGGCTAACTATGGCTACACCTTC.

This clonotype was detected ten times or more. This chain joins TRBV20-1 and TRBJ2-5; D is undetermined. Deletions cut 0 bases from V and 5 bases from J, with 13 bases between. The germline V gene encodes CDR1 DFQATT and CDR2 SNEGSKA (reference sequence). This CDR3 region has 14 residues. The CDR3 sequence is CSAREIYSRETQYF. As DNA, the CDR3 is TGCAGTGCTAGAGAAATCTATAGCAGGGAGACCCAGTACTTC.

This clonotype has a count of ten or more. The chain is built from TRBV7-9 and TRBJ2-1; 9 bases align to TRBD1. The CDR3 has 17 residues. Germline V gives CDR1 SEHNR, CDR2 FQNEAQ (reference sequence). Trimming at V came to 2 bases and at J to 6 bases, leaving 11 bases not matched to a gene. CDR3 coding DNA: TGTGCCAGCAGCTTACCGGCCCGGGACAGGGAGGTCAATGAGCAGTTCTTC. This encodes CASSLPARDREVNEQFF. Full variable domain (remainder filled in from reference TRBV7-9 and TRBJ2-1): DTGVSQNPRHKITKRGQNVTFRCDPISEHNRLYWYRQTLGQGPEFLTYFQNEAQLEKSRLLSDRFSAERPKGSFSTLEIQRTEQGDSAMYLCASSLPARDREVNEQFFGPGTRLTVL.

A few counts support this clonotype. V and J are TRBV29-1 and TRBJ2-5, with D perhaps TRBD2 (6 bases). Germline V gene lookup returns CDR1 SQVTM and CDR2 ANQGSEA. The CDR3 totals 13 residues. V gave up 6 bases and J gave up 2 bases, with 13 bases separating them. Here the CDR3 reads CSVDGGAQETQYF. The DNA of the CDR3 is TGCAGCGTCGATGGAGGGGCGCAAGAGACCCAGTACTTC.

J is TRBJ2-3 and V is TRBV24-1; 8 bases map to TRBD1. V gave up 2 bases and J gave up 0 bases; unmatched junction bases: 0. The CDR3 contains 15 residues. The V gene's germline CDR1 is KGHDR and CDR2 SFDVKD. The CDR3 loop is CATSDWTGSTDTQYF. In DNA, the CDR3 is TGTGCCACCAGTGATTGGACAGGGAGCACAGATACGCAGTATTTT.

V and J are TRBV6-5 and TRBJ2-7; 13 nucleotides line up with TRBD2. Losses at the gene ends were 0 bases for V and 3 bases for J; bases not matched to a gene: 2. This CDR3 is 16 amino acids long. Germline V gene lookup returns CDR1 MNHEY and CDR2 SVGAGI. The CDR3 coding sequence is TGTGCCAGCAGTTACTCGAGGACTAGCGGGAGCTACGAGCAGTACTTC. Amino acid sequence: CASSYSRTSGSYEQYF.